This T cell receptor (beta chain) was obtained from a study of T cells in Graves' hyperthyroidism and ophthalmopathy. The table lists this clonotype with a few counts. Amplified TCR beta CDR3 regions came from RNA transcripts. Primed by the HTBI set, a first-round RT-PCR was run on the TCR CDR3. Each CDR3 protein is one row after TCRdb ran MiXCR on the multiplex PCR reads. The sample records a few hundred thousand distinct CDR3 sequences, 15% to 19% being singletons. Lactation, pregnancy, other autoimmune disease or uncontrolled infection excluded patients. Diagnostic decisions used clinical symptoms, serum thyroxine and TRAb, thyroid ultrasound and orbital computed tomography. This CDR3 has 12 residues. V was clipped by 8 bases and J by 3 bases, with 10 bases between them. Germline-derived CDR1 and CDR2 are ENHRY and SYGVKD.

This sequence was found in a woman aged 25 to 45 with Graves' hyperthyroidism. The gene calls are TRBV10-3 and TRBJ1-1; weak D call: TRBD1 (6 bases). Sequenced input: blood. CDR3 DNA: TGTGCCATCGGGGGGCGTGACACTGAAGCTTTCTTT. Its translation: CAIGGRDTEAFF.